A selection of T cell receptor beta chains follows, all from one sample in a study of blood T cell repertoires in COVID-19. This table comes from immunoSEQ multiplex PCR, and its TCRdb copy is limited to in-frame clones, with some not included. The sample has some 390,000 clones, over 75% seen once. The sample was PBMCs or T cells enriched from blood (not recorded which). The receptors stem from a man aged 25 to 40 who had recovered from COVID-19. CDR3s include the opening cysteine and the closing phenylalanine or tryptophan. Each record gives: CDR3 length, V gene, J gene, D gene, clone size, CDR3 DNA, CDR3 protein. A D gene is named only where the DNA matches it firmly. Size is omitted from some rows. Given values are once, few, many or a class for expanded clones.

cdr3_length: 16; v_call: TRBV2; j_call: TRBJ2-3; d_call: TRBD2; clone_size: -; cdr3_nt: TGTGCCAGCAGTGTTGGTATAGCGGGAGGCGCAGATACGCAGTATTTT; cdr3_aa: CASSVGIAGGADTQYF
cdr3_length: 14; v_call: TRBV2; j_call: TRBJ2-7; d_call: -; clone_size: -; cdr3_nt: TGTGCCGGACAGCGGGGAGGGCCCCCCTACGAGCAGTACTTC; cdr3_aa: CAGQRGGPPYEQYF
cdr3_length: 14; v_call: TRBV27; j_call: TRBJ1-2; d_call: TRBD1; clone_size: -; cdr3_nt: TGTGCCAGCAGTTTTGGGACAGGGCTCGGTGGCTACACCTTC; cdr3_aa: CASSFGTGLGGYTF
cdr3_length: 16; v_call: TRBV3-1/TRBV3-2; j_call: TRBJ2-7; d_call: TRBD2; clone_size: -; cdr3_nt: TGTGCCAGCAGCCCTTTAGCGGGAGGGCCGTTAGTTGAGCAGTACTTC; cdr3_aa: CASSPLAGGPLVEQYF
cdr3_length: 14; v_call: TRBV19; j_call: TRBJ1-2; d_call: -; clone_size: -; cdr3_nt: TGTGCCAGTACCCGGCCAGGGGAGCCATATGGCTACACCTTC; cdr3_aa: CASTRPGEPYGYTF
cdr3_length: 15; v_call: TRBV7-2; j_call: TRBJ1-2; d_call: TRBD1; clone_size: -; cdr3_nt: TGTGCCAGCAGCTTAGATGGCAGGGGGCTTGATGGCTACACCTTC; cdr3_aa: CASSLDGRGLDGYTF
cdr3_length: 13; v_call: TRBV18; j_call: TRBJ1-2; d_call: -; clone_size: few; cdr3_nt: TGTGCCAGCTCACCACGGCAGGGCTGGCGCTACACCTTC; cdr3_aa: CASSPRQGWRYTF
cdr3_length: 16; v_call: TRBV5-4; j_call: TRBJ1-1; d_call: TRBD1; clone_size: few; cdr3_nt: TGTGCCAGCAGGAAGACAGGGGGCGCGTATGGCACTGAAGCTTTCTTT; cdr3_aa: CASRKTGGAYGTEAFF
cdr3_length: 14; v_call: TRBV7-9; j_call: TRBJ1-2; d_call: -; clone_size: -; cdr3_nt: TGTGCCAGCAGCTTAGAACAGGGCAACTATGGCTACACCTTC; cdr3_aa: CASSLEQGNYGYTF
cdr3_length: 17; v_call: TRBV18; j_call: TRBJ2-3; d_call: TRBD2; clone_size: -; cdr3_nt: TGTGCCAGCTCACCACGGTCACTAGCGGGGACCCCAGATACGCAGTATTTT; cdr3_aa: CASSPRSLAGTPDTQYF
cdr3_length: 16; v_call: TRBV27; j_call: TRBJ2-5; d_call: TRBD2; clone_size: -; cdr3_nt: TGTGCCAGCAGTACACGACTAGCGGGAGGTGGAGAGACCCAGTACTTC; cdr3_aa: CASSTRLAGGGETQYF
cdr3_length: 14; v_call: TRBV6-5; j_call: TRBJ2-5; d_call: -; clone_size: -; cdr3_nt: TGTGCCAGCAGCTATGGGGGGTGGGGCGAGACCCAGTACTTC; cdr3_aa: CASSYGGWGETQYF
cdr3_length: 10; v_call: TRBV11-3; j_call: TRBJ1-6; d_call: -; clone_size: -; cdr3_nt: TGTGCCGGCGGGGATTCACCCCTCCACTTT; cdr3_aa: CAGGDSPLHF
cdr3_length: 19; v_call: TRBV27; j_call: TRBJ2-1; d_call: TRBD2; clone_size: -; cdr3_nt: TGTGCCAGCAGTTTATCGTTGGGGACTAGCTTATACCTAGAGAATGAGCAGTTCTTC; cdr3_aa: CASSLSLGTSLYLENEQFF
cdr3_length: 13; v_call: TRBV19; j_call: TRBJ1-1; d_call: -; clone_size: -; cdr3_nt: TGTGCCAGTAGTATCGCGTCCAAGAGTGAAGCTTTCTTT; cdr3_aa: CASSIASKSEAFF
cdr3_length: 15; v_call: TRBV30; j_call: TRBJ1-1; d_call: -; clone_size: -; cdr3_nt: TGTGCCTGGAGTGCCCGCGAGGCGGCAAACACTGAAGCTTTCTTT; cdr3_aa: CAWSAREAANTEAFF
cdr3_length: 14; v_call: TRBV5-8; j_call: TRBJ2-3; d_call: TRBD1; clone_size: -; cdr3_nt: TGTGCCAGCAGCGATATATACAGGGGAAATACGCAGTATTTT; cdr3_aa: CASSDIYRGNTQYF
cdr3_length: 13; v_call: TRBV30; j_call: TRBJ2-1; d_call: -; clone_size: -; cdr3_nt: TGTGCCTGGCGTAGGACAGCCCGGGGTGAGCAGTTCTTC; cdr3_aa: CAWRRTARGEQFF
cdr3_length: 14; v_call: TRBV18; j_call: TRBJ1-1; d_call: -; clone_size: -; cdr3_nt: TGTGCCAGCTCCCAACGGGAACAGAACACTGAAGCTTTCTTT; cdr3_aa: CASSQREQNTEAFF
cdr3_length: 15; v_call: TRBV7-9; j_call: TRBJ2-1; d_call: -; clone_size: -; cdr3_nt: TGTGCCAGCAGCTTACGGGTTGGGGGGTACAATGAGCAGTTCTTC; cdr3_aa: CASSLRVGGYNEQFF
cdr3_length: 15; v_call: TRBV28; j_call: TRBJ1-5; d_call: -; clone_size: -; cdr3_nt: TGTGCCAGCAGTTTGTTAGACAGCATCAATCAGCCCCAGCATTTT; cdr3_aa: CASSLLDSINQPQHF
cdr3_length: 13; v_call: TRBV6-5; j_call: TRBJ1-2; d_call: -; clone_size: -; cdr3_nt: TGTGCCAGCAGCCATAGCCCGATTTATGGCTACACCTTC; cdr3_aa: CASSHSPIYGYTF